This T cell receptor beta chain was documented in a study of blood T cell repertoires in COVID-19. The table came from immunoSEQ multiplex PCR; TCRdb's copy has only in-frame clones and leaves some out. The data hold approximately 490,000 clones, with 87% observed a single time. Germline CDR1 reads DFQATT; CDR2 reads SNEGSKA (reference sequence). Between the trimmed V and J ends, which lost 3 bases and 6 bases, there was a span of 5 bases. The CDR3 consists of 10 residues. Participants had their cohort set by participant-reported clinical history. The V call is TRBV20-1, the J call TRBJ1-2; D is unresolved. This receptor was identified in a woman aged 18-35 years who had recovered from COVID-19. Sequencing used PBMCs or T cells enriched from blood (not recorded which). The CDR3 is CSASRDGYTF. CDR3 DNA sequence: TGCAGTGCTAGTAGAGATGGCTACACCTTC.